This passage covers 11 T cell receptor beta chains from one sample sequenced in a study of Graves' ophthalmopathy and Graves' hyperthyroidism. Beta-chain TCR CDR3 regions were amplified from RNA transcripts. The library came from an HTBI-primed first-round RT-PCR and a second-round multiplex PCR. TCRdb re-derived calls from the multiplex PCR reads in MiXCR, one entry per CDR3 protein. The sample has 500,000 to 700,000 distinct CDR3 sequences, less than 45% seen once. The sequencing input was peripheral blood or thyroid tissue (not recorded which). These receptors originate from an adult man with Graves' hyperthyroidism.

This clonotype was seen repeatedly, ten times or more. The chain couples TRBV19 to TRBJ2-2; no clear D. Germline V gene lookup returns CDR1 LNHDA and CDR2 SQIVND (reference sequence). The CDR3 has 14 residues. V lost 3 bases, J lost 1 base, and 6 bases lay in between. Here the CDR3 reads CASSIFENTGELFF. The DNA of the CDR3 is TGTGCCAGTAGTATCTTCGAGAACACCGGGGAGCTGTTTTTT.

This clonotype was detected many times. V is TRBV9 and J is TRBJ1-1; 9 bases line up with TRBD1. Per the germline V gene, CDR1 is SGDLS and CDR2 is YYNGEE. Trimming at V came to 3 bases and at J to 1 base, leaving 7 bases not matched to a gene. This CDR3 region has 16 residues. The CDR3 DNA sequence: TGTGCCAGCAGCGACCACCCGGGACAGGGGAACACTGAAGCTTTCTTT. Translation gives CASSDHPGQGNTEAFF. The full variable domain, completed using reference TRBV9 and TRBJ1-1, is DSGVTQTPKHLITATGQRVTLRCSPRSGDLSVYWYQQSLDQGLQFLIQYYNGEERAKGNILERFSAQQFPDLHSELNLSSLELGDSALYFCASSDHPGQGNTEAFFGQGTRLTVV.

This clonotype has ten or more counts. The chain couples TRBV5-6 to TRBJ2-2, with TRBD2 matching over 12 bases. The CDR3 spans 16 residues. CDR1 is SGHDT and CDR2 is YYEEEE in the germline V gene. J was trimmed by 5 bases and V by 6 bases; bases with no gene match: 8. The chain's CDR3 is CASNLAGGPGTGELFF. The DNA of the CDR3 is TGTGCCAGCAACCTAGCGGGAGGGCCTGGGACCGGGGAGCTGTTTTTT. Using reference TRBV5-6 and TRBJ2-2 for the parts outside the CDR3, the full variable domain is DAGVTQSPTHLIKTRGQQVTLRCSPKSGHDTVSWYQQALGQGPQFIFQYYEEEERQRGNFPDRFSGHQFPNYSSELNVNALLLGDSALYLCASNLAGGPGTGELFFGEGSRLTVL.

This clonotype has ten or more counts. The chain combines TRBV2 with TRBJ1-4; D gene uncertain. The ends were cut back, 9 bases at V and 0 bases at J, with 11 bases in the middle. There are 14 residues in the CDR3. CDR1 is SNHLY and CDR2 is FYNNEI in the germline V gene. For the CDR3, the DNA is TGTGCCAGTAAGAAAGGATCAACTAATGAAAAACTGTTTTTT. It is translated as CASKKGSTNEKLFF.

This clonotype came up many times. V gene TRBV4-1 combines with J gene TRBJ2-5; maybe TRBD2 (6 bases). The CDR3 totals 16 residues. Trimming took 4 bases from V and 4 from J, leaving 19 bases between them. The germline V gene has CDR1 MGHRA and CDR2 YSYEKL. In DNA form, the CDR3 reads TGCGCCAGCAGCCCCGGATCAGCTAGCGTTGGAGAGACCCAGTACTTC. Translated: CASSPGSASVGETQYF.

This clonotype was counted at least ten times. V is TRBV27 and J is TRBJ2-7, with 7 nucleotides matching TRBD2. CDR3 length equals 15 residues. Germline values: CDR1 MNHEY, CDR2 SMNVEV (reference sequence). V trimming: 6 bases; J trimming: 5 bases; junction bases outside the gene matches: 13. CDR3 in amino acids: CASSPLAARGDEQYF. The CDR3 region has the DNA TGTGCCAGCAGCCCATTGGCGGCTCGGGGGGACGAGCAGTACTTC.

J is TRBJ2-5 and V is TRBV27, with 8 bases identical to TRBD1. Germline values: CDR1 MNHEY, CDR2 SMNVEV (reference sequence). The CDR3 spans 15 residues. The V segment lost 5 bases and the J segment 3 bases; nucleotides outside the gene matches: 8. The CDR3 nucleotides are TGTGCCAGCAGTCCTAGACAGGGGCATAAAGAGACCCAGTACTTC. Translating it yields CASSPRQGHKETQYF.

The rearrangement links TRBV5-1 to TRBJ2-6; no reliable D call. Per germline, CDR1 SGHRS and CDR2 YFSETQ. The CDR3 length is 17 residues. Trimming stripped 0 bases from V and 1 base from J, with 11 bases between. CDR3 in DNA: TGCGCCAGCAGCTTGGGCGGCGGACCTTCTGGGGCCAACGTCCTGACTTTC. Protein product: CASSLGGGPSGANVLTF.

This clonotype was seen many times. The chain links TRBV20-1 to TRBJ2-5; TRBD1 agrees at 9 bases. Germline values: CDR1 DFQATT, CDR2 SNEGSKA (reference sequence). The CDR3 is 13 amino acids. V dropped 1 base and J dropped 7; count of bases not matched to a gene: 4. CDR3: CSARVQGAGTQYF. The CDR3 DNA follows: TGCAGTGCTAGAGTACAGGGGGCGGGGACCCAGTACTTC.

In the case of this clonotype: The conserved closing phenylalanine or tryptophan is absent in this CDR3, likely reflecting a read error. The genes are TRBV5-1 and TRBJ2-2; D ambiguous. This CDR3 is built from 11 residues. Trimming took off 4 bases at V and 7 bases at J, with 5 bases between the two ends. Per the germline V gene, CDR1 is SGHRS and CDR2 is YFSETQ. Written as DNA, the CDR3 is TGCGCCAGCAGCGACGGCGGGGAGCTGTTTCTT. This sequence encodes CASSDGGELFL.

This clonotype was observed a few times. The J gene is TRBJ2-2, the V gene TRBV5-1; the D is unclear. The V and J ends lost 9 bases and 1 base respectively, with 10 bases between them. The CDR3 covers 13 residues. Germline CDR1 and CDR2: SGHRS and YFSETQ. CDR3 coding DNA: TGCGCCACCCTTGAAGAGAACACCGGGGAGCTGTTTTTT. Translated: CATLEENTGELFF.